Listed here are 20 T cell receptor beta chains from one sample, sequenced in a study of T cell repertoires in cytomegalovirus infection. MiXCR, applied by TCRdb to the reads, yields one record per CDR3 protein. Of approximately 250,000 distinct CDR3 sequences in the sample, approximately 9.1% are singletons; the top ten hold less than 15%. Sequenced: PBMCs. Receptors originate from a human donor in good health (CMV status not recorded). Some clones in this sample may be carry-over from other donors' samples.

Sample share makes this clonotype medium-sized. The rearrangement joins TRBV7-2 to TRBJ2-1, with 11 bases that match TRBD2. Germline V gene sequence: CDR1 SGHTA, CDR2 FQGNSA. The CDR3 is made up of 15 amino acids. Unmatched junction bases numbered 3, after V lost 1 base and J lost 7 bases. The CDR3 DNA sequence: TGTGCCAGCAGCTTAGTAGCGGGGGGGTTGAATGAGCAGTTCTTC. This sequence encodes CASSLVAGGLNEQFF.

In its sample, this clonotype was seen many times. The CDR3 DNA reads TGTGCCAGTACCGCTGGACCCACTCGCACAGATACGCAGTATTTT. Protein: CASTAGPTRTDTQYF. This rearrangement joins TRBV19 to TRBJ2-3; unclear D gene. CDR1 LNHDA and CDR2 SQIVND come from the germline V gene (reference sequence). This CDR3 contains 15 residues. With 7 bases removed from V and 1 base from J, the gap between germline ends came to 15 bases.

This clonotype was observed many times. V usage is TRBV7-2 and J usage is TRBJ1-4, with D uncertain. The CDR3 length is 15 residues. The V gene lost 1 base and the J gene lost 0 bases, with 6 bases spanning the gap. The V gene's germline CDR1 is SGHTA and CDR2 FQGNSA. CDR3: CASSLDLATNEKLFF. CDR3 sequence (DNA): TGTGCCAGCAGCTTAGATTTAGCAACTAATGAAAAACTGTTTTTT.

This clonotype was seen at least ten times. The genes are TRBV6-2 or TRBV6-3 and TRBJ2-7; the match to TRBD2 covers 9 bases. CDR1 is MNHEY and CDR2 is SVGEGT in the germline V gene. CDR3 size: 15 residues. V shed 5 bases and J 2 bases; nucleotides not matched to a gene: 7. This CDR3 is CASSRRGLAAYEQYF. CDR3 coding DNA: TGTGCCAGCAGTCGCCGGGGACTAGCTGCCTACGAGCAGTACTTC.

This clonotype showed up many times. The chain employs TRBV7-6 and TRBJ2-7, with D possibly being TRBD2 (6 bases). Between the trimmed V and J ends, which lost 5 bases and 6 bases, there was a span of 14 bases. CDR1 SGHVS and CDR2 FNYEAQ come from the germline V gene. This CDR3 region has 13 residues. The CDR3 reads CASSLIGGPEQYF. CDR3 in DNA: TGTGCCAGCAGCCTCATCGGGGGTCCCGAGCAGTACTTC.

This clonotype was detected ten times or more. The limits of the CDR3 on the DNA are not certain, so only TCRdb's listed CDR3 is given. The V gene is TRBV12-3 or TRBV12-4, the J gene TRBJ1-5; the DNA was not compared with TRBD1, the D call given in the table. The CDR3 length equals 14 residues, ends included. This CDR3 reads CASSSSGGEEPQHF.

Many counts were recorded for this clonotype. The chain carries TRBV7-2 and TRBJ2-7; D is ambiguous. Deletions cut 5 bases from V and 0 bases from J, with 17 bases between. Germline CDR1 is SGHTA and CDR2 is FQGNSA. The CDR3 length is 16 residues. CDR3 sequence (DNA): TGTGCCAGCAGCCCTGCAACGGGCAGCCTCTCCTACGAGCAGTACTTC. Its translation: CASSPATGSLSYEQYF.

This clonotype has at least ten counts. V usage is TRBV7-2 and J usage is TRBJ2-1; 10 bases match TRBD2. With 5 bases clipped from V and 7 bases from J, the junction kept 8 bases outside the gene matches. This CDR3 is 15 amino acids long. Germline lookup yields CDR1 SGHTA and CDR2 FQGNSA. The CDR3 bases are TGTGCCAGCAGCCCCAGAGCGGGGGGGCTGAATGAGCAGTTCTTC. Amino acids: CASSPRAGGLNEQFF.

This clonotype appeared many times. The gene calls are TRBV12-3 or TRBV12-4 and TRBJ2-7; perhaps TRBD2 as D (6 bases). This CDR3 is 15 amino acids long. Trimming cost V 6 bases and J 7 bases, with 22 bases left between them. CDR3 in DNA: TGTGCCAGCAGCCTCAGGAGGGGCTCACGTGGGGAGCAGTACTTC. This encodes CASSLRRGSRGEQYF.

This clonotype showed up many times. The genes are TRBV7-2 and TRBJ2-5; 7 bases are shared with TRBD2. The V segment lost 1 base and the J segment 4 bases; nucleotides outside the gene matches: 3. CDR3 length: 14 residues. Germline loops: CDR1 SGHTA, CDR2 FQGNSA. The CDR3 DNA reads TGTGCCAGCAGCTTAGGCGGGAGTCCAGAGACCCAGTACTTC. Translating gives CASSLGGSPETQYF.

Many counts were recorded for this clonotype. The J gene is TRBJ1-5, the V gene TRBV24-1; TRBD1 aligns across 9 bases. Trimming took 5 bases from V and 2 from J; bases not matched to a gene: 6. CDR1 and CDR2 from the germline V gene are KGHDR and SFDVKD. This CDR3 has 16 residues. CDR3 amino acids: CATSAVGQGGNQPQHF. The CDR3 nucleotides are TGTGCCACCAGTGCCGTGGGACAGGGAGGCAATCAGCCCCAGCATTTT.

This clonotype came up many times. DNA of the CDR3: TGTGCCAGCAGCTTAGTACTAGCGGGAGAACCCTACAATGAGCAGTTCTTC. Translation: CASSLVLAGEPYNEQFF. This chain connects TRBV7-6 to TRBJ2-1; 11 nucleotides line up with TRBD2. With V trimmed by 1 base and J by 2 bases, 4 bases remained unmatched. CDR1 and CDR2 from the germline V gene are SGHVS and FNYEAQ. The CDR3 extends over 17 amino acids.

Note on this clonotype: A much larger clone differs from this one at a single base, so this may be a read error. The rearrangement joins TRBV7-2 to TRBJ2-7; 10 bases map to TRBD1. CDR3 length equals 15 residues. Trimming removed 2 bases from V and 7 bases from J; junction bases left unmatched: 8. Germline V gives CDR1 SGHTA, CDR2 FQGNSA. CDR3: CTSSLQDRGLGEQYF. CDR3 sequence (DNA): TGTACCAGCAGCTTACAGGACAGGGGGTTAGGGGAGCAGTACTTC.

In this sample, this clonotype turned up a few times. The gene calls are TRBV11-2 and TRBJ1-2; no definite D call. V dropped 2 bases and J dropped 3 bases, with 13 bases sitting between them. There are 15 residues in the CDR3. CDR1 SGHAT and CDR2 FQNNGV come from the germline V gene. The CDR3 DNA reads as TGTGCCAGCAGCTTATCGCTAGGGTCGGACTATGGCTACACCTTC. Its translation: CASSLSLGSDYGYTF.

Many counts were recorded for this clonotype. This chain links TRBV19 with TRBJ2-1; 12 nucleotides agree with TRBD1. Germline loops: CDR1 LNHDA, CDR2 SQIVND (reference sequence). J gave up 7 bases and V 2 bases, and 6 bases lay outside the gene matches. This CDR3 has 16 residues. The CDR3 sequence is CASSIPGQGAKNEQFF. The DNA for the CDR3 is TGTGCCAGTAGTATACCGGGACAGGGGGCGAAAAATGAGCAGTTCTTC.

This clonotype was found many times. The CDR3 DNA sequence: TGCGCCAGCAGCCCTCGAATAGGAGGCACAGATACGCAGTATTTT. Translation: CASSPRIGGTDTQYF. The rearrangement links TRBV5-1 to TRBJ2-3; no clear D gene. The CDR3 sequence is 15 residues long. Trimming took 4 bases from V and 1 from J, leaving 13 bases between them. Per the germline V gene, CDR1 is SGHRS and CDR2 is YFSETQ.

This clonotype was detected many times. This CDR3 is CASSVPGTGDTEAFF. The DNA of the CDR3 is TGCGCCAGCAGCGTTCCCGGGACAGGGGACACTGAAGCTTTCTTT. The V call is TRBV4-1, the J call TRBJ1-1; 10 bases map to TRBD1. The junction had 6 bases not matched to a gene; V was cut back by 5 bases and J by 3 bases. Germline V CDR1 and CDR2: MGHRA, YSYEKL. The CDR3 runs to 15 residues.

V is TRBV15 and J is TRBJ1-3; the D is unclear. The CDR3 runs to 16 residues. The V and J ends lost 4 bases and 0 bases respectively, with 13 bases between them. Germline CDR1 is LNHNV and CDR2 is YYDKDF (reference sequence). CDR3 nucleotide sequence: TGTGCCACCAGCACCTACCTACTGAGCTCTGGAAACACCATATATTTT. This translates into CATSTYLLSSGNTIYF.

This clonotype appeared a few times. The rearrangement joins TRBV25-1 to TRBJ2-7, with TRBD1 as a possible D gene (6 bases). The CDR3 extends over 13 amino acids. From germline, CDR1 is MGHDK and CDR2 SYGVNS. V was clipped by 4 bases and J by 5 bases, with 12 bases between them. DNA for the CDR3: TGTGCCAGCAGTGGAACAGGGCCCCACGAGCAGTACTTC. Amino acid sequence: CASSGTGPHEQYF.

Ten or more counts support this clonotype. The V and J genes are TRBV6-2 or TRBV6-3 and TRBJ2-1; 9 bases agree with TRBD2. The CDR3 runs to 14 residues. The germline CDR1 and CDR2 sequences are MNHEY and SVGEGT. Trimming took 2 bases from V and 8 from J; bases not matched to a gene: 4. CDR3 region: CASSYKAGGHEQFF. CDR3 nucleotides: TGTGCCAGCAGTTACAAAGCGGGGGGCCATGAGCAGTTCTTC.